Below, 20 T cell receptor beta chains from the same sample are listed, as sequenced in a study of T cells in Graves' hyperthyroidism and ophthalmopathy (dated by TCRdb to about 2019). The library was obtained by multiplex PCR. Sequenced using an Illumina HiSeq 2000. Amplification of TCR beta CDR3 regions was carried out from RNA transcripts. The TCR CDR3 was subjected to a first round of RT-PCR using the HTBI primer set and the Qiagen OneStep RT-PCR kit. The public reads were reprocessed in TCRdb via fastp at Q25 and MiXCR, keeping in-frame beta chains. Rows with one shared CDR3 protein collapse into an entry with the most common genes and DNA. The sample table records about 400,000 distinct CDR3 sequences; roughly an eighth of these occur just once. The ten largest account for roughly 9.2% of the sample. The material sequenced was blood. Source of these receptors: a woman aged 18-29 years with Graves' hyperthyroidism.

The J gene is TRBJ2-1, the V gene TRBV27; 8 bases are shared with TRBD1. V shed 6 bases, J shed 4 bases, and the junction held 5 bases outside the gene matches. The CDR3 covers 14 residues. From germline, CDR1 is MNHEY and CDR2 SMNVEV (reference sequence). In DNA form, the CDR3 reads TGTGCCAGCAGGCCCGGGACAGGATACAATGAGCAGTTCTTC. It translates to CASRPGTGYNEQFF.

The rearrangement uses TRBV6-2 or TRBV6-3 and TRBJ2-1; the D gene is possibly TRBD2 (5 bases). Germline CDR1 is MNHEY and CDR2 is SVGEGT. V gave up 8 bases and J gave up 4 bases, with 15 bases separating them. This CDR3 is built from 14 residues. In DNA, the CDR3 is TGTGCCAGCCAAGGGCTAGAGGGATACAATGAGCAGTTCTTC. This translates into CASQGLEGYNEQFF.

This clonotype was picked up a small number of times. The gene calls are TRBV29-1 and TRBJ2-2; 8 nucleotides match TRBD1. Germline loops: CDR1 SQVTM, CDR2 ANQGSEA. V was pared by 4 bases and J by 0 bases, with 1 base of the junction left unmatched. The CDR3 runs 14 residues. CDR3 DNA: TGCAGCGTTGGGACAGGGTCGAACACCGGGGAGCTGTTTTTT. Translated: CSVGTGSNTGELFF.

Many counts were recorded for this clonotype. The chain has TRBV5-5 and TRBJ2-7; D is unresolved. The CDR3 covers 13 residues. Germline CDR1 is SGHKS and CDR2 is YYEKEE (reference sequence). Trimming removed 4 bases at V and 4 bases at J, with 12 bases between. The CDR3 DNA follows: TGTGCCAGCAGCGACGGACGGATTTACGAGCAGTACTTC. It codes for CASSDGRIYEQYF.

This clonotype was detected a few times. The chain carries TRBV6-1 and TRBJ2-7; 7 nucleotides match TRBD1. From germline, CDR1 is MNHNS and CDR2 SASEGT. V lost 5 bases to trimming and J lost 0 bases; unmatched junction nucleotides: 4. This CDR3 spans 14 amino acids. The CDR3 loop reads CASSFTGASYEQYF. DNA for the CDR3: TGTGCCAGCAGTTTTACAGGGGCCTCCTACGAGCAGTACTTC.

The chain couples TRBV27 to TRBJ2-4; 10 nucleotides match TRBD2. J gave up 3 bases and V 5 bases, and 10 bases lay outside the gene matches. Germline lookup yields CDR1 MNHEY and CDR2 SMNVEV (reference sequence). CDR3 length equals 17 residues. The CDR3 reads CASSPISGRTGKNIQYF. The CDR3 DNA reads as TGTGCCAGCAGTCCGATTAGCGGGAGGACCGGCAAAAACATTCAGTACTTC.

The chain recombines TRBV27 with TRBJ2-1; 14 bases are a match to TRBD2. CDR1 and CDR2 (germline): MNHEY, SMNVEV (reference sequence). The trim removed 6 bases at V and 8 bases at J, leaving 6 bases unmatched. The CDR3 totals 15 residues. The DNA for the CDR3 is TGTGCCAGCAGACGGGGGACTAGCGGGAGAGATGAGCAGTTCTTC. Protein product: CASRRGTSGRDEQFF.

This clonotype was seen many times. The chain has TRBV3-1 and TRBJ1-1; weak D call: TRBD1 (5 bases). CDR1 is LGHDT and CDR2 is YNNKEL in the germline V gene (reference sequence). The CDR3 sequence is 14 residues long. V was pared by 8 bases and J by 6 bases, with 19 bases between. The CDR3 loop reads CASGSGTARAEAFF. In nucleotides, the CDR3 is TGTGCCAGCGGATCCGGGACCGCCAGGGCTGAAGCTTTCTTT.

In regard to this clonotype: Given a much more abundant clone one base away, this may be a read error. The gene calls are TRBV11-2 and TRBJ2-7; D not certain. The CDR3 runs 12 residues. The V gene's germline CDR1 is SGHAT and CDR2 FQNNGV. V lost 5 bases and J lost 5, with 10 bases in between. CDR3 region: CASSRTIDEQYF. The DNA of the CDR3 is TGTGCCAGCAGCCGTACCATCGACGAGCAGTACTTC. The full variable domain, with the rest looked up from reference TRBV11-2 and TRBJ2-7, is EAGVAQSPRYKIIEKRQSVAFWCNPISGHATLYWYQQILGQGPKLLIQFQNNGVVDDSQLPKDRFSAERLKGVDSTLKIQPAKLEDSAVYLCASSRTIDEQYFGPGTRLTVT.

This clonotype was seen at least ten times. The genes are TRBV28 and TRBJ2-7; TRBD2 matches at 7 bases. The V and J ends lost 2 bases and 0 bases, in that order; junction bases with no gene match: 4. The CDR3 extends over 15 amino acids. The germline gives CDR1 MDHEN, CDR2 SYDVKM. CDR3 nucleotides: TGTGCCAGCAGTTTAGCGGGGGAGAGCTCCTACGAGCAGTACTTC. Translating gives CASSLAGESSYEQYF.

The rearrangement links TRBV28 to TRBJ1-1; tentatively, D is TRBD1 (6 bases). Germline CDR1 reads MDHEN; CDR2 reads SYDVKM. The CDR3 contains 15 residues. Trimming left V 5 bases short and J 1 base short, with 14 bases between. CDR3 residues: CASSEFGGGNTEAFF. As DNA, the CDR3 is TGTGCCAGCAGTGAATTCGGAGGGGGGAACACTGAAGCTTTCTTT. Full variable domain (missing parts from reference TRBV28 and TRBJ1-1): DVKVTQSSRYLVKRTGEKVFLECVQDMDHENMFWYRQDPGLGLRLIYFSYDVKMKEKGDIPEGYSVSREKKERFSLILESASTNQTSMYLCASSEFGGGNTEAFFGQGTRLTVV.

Concerning this clonotype: This may be a read error, as it is one base from a much larger clone. V usage is TRBV28 and J usage is TRBJ1-4; no clear D. The CDR3 loop spans 15 amino acids. The germline V gene has CDR1 MDHEN and CDR2 SYDVKM. The CDR3 is CASSLSVLTNEKLLF. The CDR3, as DNA: TGTGCCAGCAGTTTATCCGTCCTCACTAATGAAAAACTGCTTTTT.

The rearrangement uses TRBV11-2 and TRBJ2-1; D may be TRBD2 (6 bases). The CDR3 covers 15 residues. In germline, CDR1 is SGHAT, CDR2 FQNNGV. V was clipped by 3 bases and J by 3 bases, with 12 bases between them. The CDR3 loop reads CASSFGGYLYNEQFF. The CDR3 DNA sequence: TGTGCCAGCAGCTTCGGAGGGTACCTCTACAATGAGCAGTTCTTC.

This clonotype showed up many times. The V gene is TRBV7-3, the J gene TRBJ2-1, with TRBD1 matching 8 bases. The CDR3 contains 14 residues. Trimming took 5 bases from V and 6 from J; bases not matched to a gene: 6. Germline assignment: CDR1 SGHTA and CDR2 FQGTGA. Here the CDR3 DNA reads TGTGCCAGCAGCCCGAAAACAGGGGGCAATGAGCAGTTCTTC. Its translation: CASSPKTGGNEQFF.

The chain is built from TRBV4-1 and TRBJ2-7; 10 bases fit TRBD2. CDR1 MGHRA and CDR2 YSYEKL come from the germline V gene. The V gene end was trimmed by 1 base and the J gene end by 6 bases; junction bases not matched to a gene: 9. The length of the CDR3 is 16 residues. The CDR3 here is CASSQVPSGGTREQYF. DNA for the CDR3: TGCGCCAGCAGCCAAGTGCCTAGCGGGGGAACGCGCGAGCAGTACTTC.

This rearrangement joins TRBV12-3 or TRBV12-4 to TRBJ2-7; 8 bases line up with TRBD1. This CDR3 is 12 amino acids long. Trimming removed 6 bases from V and 6 bases from J; junction bases left unmatched: 4. The CDR3 here is CASRRQGLEQYF. The DNA of the CDR3 is TGTGCCAGCAGGCGACAGGGGCTCGAGCAGTACTTC.

This clonotype has ten or more counts. The V call is TRBV4-3, the J call TRBJ2-3, with D possibly being TRBD1 (6 bases). The V end lost 1 base, the J end lost 7 bases, and 21 bases lay between the germline ends. CDR3 length equals 17 residues. The germline V gene encodes CDR1 LGHNA and CDR2 YSLEER. The CDR3 DNA follows: TGCGCCAGCAGCCAAGTGGGCCGACAGGACCTTTTGCATACGCAGTATTTT. Its protein is CASSQVGRQDLLHTQYF.

This clonotype was observed a handful of times. A read error may explain this, as a much larger clone is one base away. This chain connects TRBV12-3 or TRBV12-4 to TRBJ2-3, with 9 positions matching TRBD1. Losses at the gene ends were 6 bases for V and 2 bases for J; bases not matched to a gene: 12. The CDR3 length is 17 residues. CDR3 bases: TGTGCCAGCAGCTCCGACGGTAGGACAGGGGTCACAGATACGCAGTATTTT. Protein sequence: CASSSDGRTGVTDTQYF.

This clonotype was seen ten or more times. V is TRBV3-1 and J is TRBJ2-6, with 7 bases lining up with TRBD1. The CDR3 length is 15 residues. The germline V gene has CDR1 LGHDT and CDR2 YNNKEL (reference sequence). J gave up 2 bases and V 4 bases, and 2 bases lay outside the gene matches. CDR3 residues: CASSLDRAGANVLTF. The CDR3 DNA reads as TGTGCCAGCAGCCTAGACAGGGCTGGGGCCAACGTCCTGACTTTC.

This clonotype showed up many times. V gene TRBV14 combines with J gene TRBJ1-2; D not certain. This CDR3 region has 13 residues. V shed 0 bases and J shed 7 bases, with 9 bases lying between them. The germline gives CDR1 SGHDN, CDR2 FVKESK. The CDR3 DNA is TGTGCCAGCAGCCAAGAAGTGGGATCTGGCTACACCTTC. Translating gives CASSQEVGSGYTF.